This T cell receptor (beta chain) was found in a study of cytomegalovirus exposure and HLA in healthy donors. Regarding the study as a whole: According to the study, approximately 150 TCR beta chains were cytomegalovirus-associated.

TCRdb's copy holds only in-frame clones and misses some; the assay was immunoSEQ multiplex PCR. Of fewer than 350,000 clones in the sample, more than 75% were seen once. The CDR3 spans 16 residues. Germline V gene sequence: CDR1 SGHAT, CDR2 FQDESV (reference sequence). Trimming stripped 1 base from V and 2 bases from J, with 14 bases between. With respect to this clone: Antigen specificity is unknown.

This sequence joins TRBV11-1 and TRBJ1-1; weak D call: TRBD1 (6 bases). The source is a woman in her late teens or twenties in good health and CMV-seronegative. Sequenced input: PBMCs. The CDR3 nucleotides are TGTGCCAGCAGCTTAGGCCTGGGGGCTCGTAACACTGAAGCTTTCTTT. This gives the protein CASSLGLGARNTEAFF.